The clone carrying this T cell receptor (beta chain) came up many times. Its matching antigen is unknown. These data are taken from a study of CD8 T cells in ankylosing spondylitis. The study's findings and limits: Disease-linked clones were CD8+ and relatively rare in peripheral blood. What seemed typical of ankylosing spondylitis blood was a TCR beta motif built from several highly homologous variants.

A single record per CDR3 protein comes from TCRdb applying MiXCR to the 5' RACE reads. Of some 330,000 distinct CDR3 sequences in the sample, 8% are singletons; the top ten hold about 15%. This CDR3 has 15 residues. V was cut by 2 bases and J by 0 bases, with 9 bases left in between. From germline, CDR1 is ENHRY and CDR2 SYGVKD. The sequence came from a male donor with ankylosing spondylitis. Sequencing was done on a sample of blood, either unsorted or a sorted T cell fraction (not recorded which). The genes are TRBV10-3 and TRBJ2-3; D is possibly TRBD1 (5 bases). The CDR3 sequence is CAISERTTSTDTQYF. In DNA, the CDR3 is TGTGCCATCAGTGAGAGGACAACTAGCACAGATACGCAGTATTTT.